This TCR beta chain was profiled in a study of control samples from healthy donors and cancer patients. Repertoires were generated with immunoSEQ multiplex PCR, while TCRdb's copy carries only in-frame clones and drops some. The table shows around 81,000 clones, with 85% to 95% occurring only once. CDR1 and CDR2 (germline): MDHEN, SYDVKM. The CDR3 is 15 residues long. V was trimmed by 7 bases and J by 2 bases, leaving 15 bases between them. This TCR came from a woman under 40 in good health. Sequencing was carried out using blood. The chain combines TRBV28 with TRBJ1-3, with D possibly matching TRBD1 (5 bases). The CDR3: CASTKRGSPGNTIYF. CDR3 nucleotides: TGTGCCAGCACCAAAAGGGGATCCCCTGGAAACACCATATATTTT.